This T cell receptor beta chain originates from a study of OX40 agonist ivuxolimab in advanced cancers. The table came from immunoSEQ multiplex PCR; TCRdb's copy has only in-frame clones and leaves some out. The sample yields almost 80,000 clones, around 90% seen once. The study sampled blood at baseline, cycle 4 day 1, and cycle 7 day 1. Trimming took 6 bases from V and 3 from J, leaving 5 bases between them. CDR1 SNHLY and CDR2 FYNNEI come from the germline V gene. This CDR3 is built from 11 residues. V gene TRBV2 combines with J gene TRBJ2-5, with D maybe TRBD1 (5 bases). This TCR was recovered from an adult with an advanced solid tumor such as melanoma, head and neck, liver or kidney cancer. The source material was CD4+ or CD8+ T cells sorted from blood, sampled in a trial of the OX40 agonist ivuxolimab. In DNA, the CDR3 is TGTGCCAGCAGCAGGGAAGAGACCCAGTACTTC. This encodes CASSREETQYF.